One sample yielded the 29 T cell receptor beta chains listed below, sequenced in a study of OX40 agonist ivuxolimab in advanced cancers. Assay used: immunoSEQ multiplex PCR; TCRdb lists only in-frame clones, some missing. The table records over 15,000 clones, less than 95% of them present only once. The specimen comprised CD4+ or CD8+ T cells sorted from blood, sampled in a trial of the OX40 agonist ivuxolimab. The receptor set was obtained from an adult with an advanced solid tumor such as melanoma, head and neck, liver or kidney cancer.

This clone was recorded once. The rearrangement joins TRBV9 to TRBJ2-1; 8 bases map to TRBD2. Trimming took 3 bases from V and 4 from J; bases not matched to a gene: 12. This CDR3 comprises 17 residues. Germline V gene sequence: CDR1 SGDLS, CDR2 YYNGEE. In DNA, the CDR3 is TGTGCCAGCAGCGGGCTCCCAGGGACTAGACAATACAATGAGCAGTTCTTC. It encodes CASSGLPGTRQYNEQFF.

V is TRBV2 and J is TRBJ2-7; D is perhaps TRBD1 or TRBD2 (6 bases each). V was pared by 6 bases and J by 4 bases, with 16 bases between. Per the germline V gene, CDR1 is SNHLY and CDR2 is FYNNEI. This CDR3 spans 14 amino acids. The CDR3 region has the DNA TGTGCCAGCAGCAGACAGGCCGGGAGTTACGAGCAGTACTTC. It yields the protein CASSRQAGSYEQYF.

V and J are TRBV27 and TRBJ2-7; TRBD1 matches at 11 bases. Germline lookup yields CDR1 MNHEY and CDR2 SMNVEV (reference sequence). The CDR3 spans 13 residues. The V and J ends lost 10 bases and 5 bases, in that order; junction bases with no gene match: 7. CDR3 nucleotide sequence: TGTGCCATAGGGGACAGGGGGATCCACGAGCAGTACTTC. Translation: CAIGDRGIHEQYF.

The chain employs TRBV5-5 and TRBJ1-2; tentative D call: TRBD1 (5 bases). Trimming cost V 0 bases and J 7 bases, with 13 bases left between them. The CDR3 totals 14 residues. Germline-derived CDR1 and CDR2 are SGHKS and YYEKEE (reference sequence). The DNA of the CDR3 is TGTGCCAGCAGCTTGGAAGGGGTGGGGTTTGGCTACACCTTC. This gives the protein CASSLEGVGFGYTF. The variable domain in full, completed from reference TRBV5-5 and TRBJ1-2, reads DAGVTQSPTHLIKTRGQQVTLRCSPISGHKSVSWYQQVLGQGPQFIFQYYEKEERGRGNFPDRFSARQFPNYSSELNVNALLLGDSALYLCASSLEGVGFGYTFGSGTRLTVV.

The J gene is TRBJ2-7, the V gene TRBV27, with 8 bases lining up with TRBD2. The CDR3 has 15 amino acids. Germline V gene data show CDR1 as MNHEY and CDR2 as SMNVEV (reference sequence). V trimming: 5 bases; J trimming: 5 bases; junction bases outside the gene matches: 11. CDR3 bases: TGTGCCAGCAGTCCGACGAGTAGCGGGAACGACGAGCAGTACTTC. This gives the protein CASSPTSSGNDEQYF.

The chain employs TRBV4-2 and TRBJ1-3; D is unresolved. This CDR3 comprises 16 residues. From germline, CDR1 is LGHNA and CDR2 YNFKEQ. V was cut by 1 base and J by 0 bases, with 10 bases left in between. The CDR3 DNA is TGTGCCAGCAGCCAAGCCCCAGTCCTCTCTGGAAACACCATATATTTT. Its translation is CASSQAPVLSGNTIYF.

The chain combines TRBV7-9 with TRBJ2-5; D is unclear. The CDR3 has 18 residues. The germline gives CDR1 SEHNR, CDR2 FQNEAQ (reference sequence). V was cut by 0 bases and J by 3 bases, with 20 bases left in between. The CDR3, as DNA: TGTGCCAGCAGCTTAGCCGGTTTATCCCTCTCGTGGAAAGAGACCCAGTACTTC. It translates to CASSLAGLSLSWKETQYF.

The CDR3 bases are TGCGCCAGCAGCGAATTGAACACTGAAGCTTTCTTT. Residues: CASSELNTEAFF. The rearrangement joins TRBV5-1 to TRBJ1-1; D call uncertain. Trimming took 4 bases from V and 0 from J, leaving 4 bases between them. This CDR3 contains 12 residues. Germline lookup yields CDR1 SGHRS and CDR2 YFSETQ.

This clone was seen only once. V is TRBV29-1 and J is TRBJ2-1; 9 bases are a match to TRBD2. CDR1 SQVTM and CDR2 ANQGSEA come from the germline V gene. V was pared by 3 bases and J by 8 bases, with 8 bases of the junction left unmatched. This CDR3 spans 14 amino acids. The CDR3 reads CSVDLWREGHEQFF. CDR3 coding DNA: TGCAGCGTTGATTTATGGCGGGAGGGCCATGAGCAGTTCTTC.

V and J are TRBV6-5 and TRBJ1-1, with a possible D match to TRBD1 (5 bases). Germline CDR1 is MNHEY and CDR2 is SVGAGI. CDR3 length: 13 amino acids. Trimming took 7 bases from V and 5 from J, leaving 14 bases between them. CDR3 loop: CASTPTRQTEAFF. In DNA form, the CDR3 reads TGTGCCAGCACCCCAACCCGACAGACTGAAGCTTTCTTT.

The rearrangement uses TRBV28 and TRBJ1-5; no clear D. Trimming stripped 4 bases from V and 5 bases from J, with 9 bases between. Per germline, CDR1 MDHEN and CDR2 SYDVKM. The CDR3 is 13 residues long. CDR3 DNA: TGTGCCAGCAGTTACCAGGCAGATCAGCCCCAGCATTTT. It encodes CASSYQADQPQHF. The complete variable domain, with remaining parts taken from reference TRBV28 and TRBJ1-5, reads DVKVTQSSRYLVKRTGEKVFLECVQDMDHENMFWYRQDPGLGLRLIYFSYDVKMKEKGDIPEGYSVSREKKERFSLILESASTNQTSMYLCASSYQADQPQHFGDGTRLSIL.

V gene TRBV5-4 combines with J gene TRBJ2-5; 9 nucleotides line up with TRBD2. Trimming took 4 bases from V and 1 from J; bases not matched to a gene: 8. The CDR3 contains 16 residues. Germline values: CDR1 SGHNT, CDR2 YYREEE (reference sequence). The CDR3 bases are TGTGCCAGCAGCCCGACTAGCGGAGCTATCCAAGAGACCCAGTACTTC. Translated: CASSPTSGAIQETQYF.

Remarks on this clone: An end of the junction differs from the germline gene, which may be a read error. V and J are TRBV7-7 and TRBJ2-3, with D unclear. This CDR3 region has 15 residues. Germline V gene lookup returns CDR1 SSHAT and CDR2 FNYEAQ (reference sequence). The CDR3 DNA reads as TGTGCTAGCAGCTTAGGACGGACCTTTACAGATACGCAGTATTTT. This encodes CASSLGRTFTDTQYF.

The rearrangement uses TRBV28 and TRBJ1-5; D uncertain. The V end lost 3 bases, the J end lost 0 bases, and 6 bases lay between the germline ends. The germline gives CDR1 MDHEN, CDR2 SYDVKM. The CDR3 is made up of 14 amino acids. Here the CDR3 reads CASSFAYSNQPQHF. The CDR3 DNA reads as TGTGCCAGCAGTTTCGCCTATAGCAATCAGCCCCAGCATTTT.

The CDR3 sequence is CASSSLILGYNEQFF. DNA of the CDR3: TGTGCCAGCAGTTCCCTGATACTGGGATACAATGAGCAGTTCTTC. The V and J genes are TRBV2 and TRBJ2-1; D not resolved. The V gene lost 5 bases and the J gene lost 4 bases, with 15 bases spanning the gap. The germline gives CDR1 SNHLY, CDR2 FYNNEI. This CDR3 contains 15 residues.

The chain couples TRBV4-3 to TRBJ1-4; D possibly corresponds to TRBD1 (6 bases). Deletions cut 0 bases from V and 2 bases from J, with 13 bases between. The CDR3 covers 17 residues. Germline CDR1 is LGHNA and CDR2 is YSLEER. In nucleotides, the CDR3 is TGCGCCAGCAGCCAAGATCTCGGGGGCCCCACTAATGAAAAACTGTTTTTT. Protein: CASSQDLGGPTNEKLFF.

The V call is TRBV10-2, the J call TRBJ2-7; no definite D call. Per the germline V gene, CDR1 is WSHSY and CDR2 is SAAADI. The CDR3 runs 11 residues. The V end was cut by 2 bases, the J end by 2 bases, with 1 base between. CDR3 nucleotides: TGCGCCAGCAGTGAGACCTACGAGCAGTACTTC. Protein: CASSETYEQYF.

V and J are TRBV4-2 and TRBJ2-5; D is possibly TRBD2 (6 bases). The germline V gene has CDR1 LGHNA and CDR2 YNFKEQ. The CDR3 loop spans 15 amino acids. Trimming cost V 0 bases and J 4 bases, with 12 bases left between them. The CDR3 region has the DNA TGTGCCAGCAGCCAAGAGGAGGCGGGGACAGAGACCCAGTACTTC. This gives the protein CASSQEEAGTETQYF.

The chain has TRBV18 and TRBJ2-7, with 9 bases fitting TRBD1. The germline gives CDR1 KGHSH, CDR2 LQKENI. The trim removed 0 bases at V and 6 bases at J, leaving 6 bases unmatched. The CDR3 totals 15 residues. The CDR3: CASSPPGTGSPEQYF. The CDR3 DNA sequence: TGTGCCAGCTCACCACCTGGGACAGGGAGTCCCGAGCAGTACTTC. Complete variable domain (other parts from reference TRBV18 and TRBJ2-7): NAGVMQNPRHLVRRRGQEARLRCSPMKGHSHVYWYRQLPEEGLKFMVYLQKENIIDESGMPKERFSAEFPKEGPSILRIQQVVRGDSAAYFCASSPPGTGSPEQYFGPGTRLTVT.

This clone was detected a few times. This chain's CDR3 is CASSTQRAPNEQFF. CDR3 DNA: TGTGCCAGTAGTACCCAGCGGGCCCCCAATGAGCAGTTCTTC. V and J are TRBV19 and TRBJ2-1, with D maybe TRBD2 (6 bases). With 4 bases removed from V and 6 bases from J, the gap between germline ends came to 13 bases. The germline gives CDR1 LNHDA, CDR2 SQIVND (reference sequence). The CDR3 has 14 residues. The full variable domain, completed using reference TRBV19 and TRBJ2-1, is DGGITQSPKYLFRKEGQNVTLSCEQNLNHDAMYWYRQDPGQGLRLIYYSQIVNDFQKGDIAEGYSVSREKKESFPLTVTSAQKNPTAFYLCASSTQRAPNEQFFGPGTRLTVL.

This clone was seen a handful of times. The rearrangement links TRBV28 to TRBJ2-4; weak D call: TRBD2 (5 bases). The CDR3 spans 14 residues. Germline CDR1 reads MDHEN; CDR2 reads SYDVKM. Trimming stripped 3 bases from V and 8 bases from J, with 14 bases between. The CDR3 protein is CASSFQRRGDIQYF. CDR3 in DNA: TGTGCCAGCAGTTTCCAGCGGAGAGGAGACATTCAGTACTTC. Together with reference TRBV28 and TRBJ2-4, the CDR3 gives the full variable domain: DVKVTQSSRYLVKRTGEKVFLECVQDMDHENMFWYRQDPGLGLRLIYFSYDVKMKEKGDIPEGYSVSREKKERFSLILESASTNQTSMYLCASSFQRRGDIQYFGAGTRLSVL.

This clone occurred a few times. This chain connects TRBV15 to TRBJ1-5; TRBD1 is a possible D gene (6 bases). Germline CDR1 reads LNHNV; CDR2 reads YYDKDF (reference sequence). The CDR3 contains 18 residues. V was clipped by 3 bases and J by 2 bases, with 20 bases between them. In DNA, the CDR3 is TGTGCCACCAGCAGGGAATCTAATACAGGGTCGGGCAATCAGCCCCAGCATTTT. This encodes CATSRESNTGSGNQPQHF.

By share of the sample, this clone is medium-sized. The rearrangement uses TRBV5-4 and TRBJ2-7, with 7 bases that match TRBD1. V lost 4 bases to trimming and J lost 4 bases; unmatched junction nucleotides: 8. Looked up from germline, CDR1 is SGHNT and CDR2 is YYREEE (reference sequence). CDR3 size: 14 residues. The CDR3 region is CASSVDREWYEQYF. For the CDR3, the DNA is TGTGCCAGCAGCGTCGACAGGGAGTGGTACGAGCAGTACTTC. Variable domain in full (rest from reference TRBV5-4 and TRBJ2-7): ETGVTQSPTHLIKTRGQQVTLRCSSQSGHNTVSWYQQALGQGPQFIFQYYREEENGRGNFPPRFSGLQFPNYSSELNVNALELDDSALYLCASSVDREWYEQYFGPGTRLTVT.

This clone was observed a single time. Germline and junction disagree at one end, which may indicate a read error. The V call is TRBV29-1, the J call TRBJ2-2, with a weak D call TRBD1 (5 bases). There are 12 residues in the CDR3. CDR1 and CDR2 from the germline V gene are SQVTM and ANQGSEA. CDR3: CSVEGAGGELFF. The CDR3 DNA sequence: TGCAGCGTAGAAGGGGCCGGCGGGGAGCTGTTTTTT.

This chain links TRBV19 with TRBJ2-1, with TRBD2 as a possible D gene (6 bases). The germline V and J ends were trimmed by 1 base and 5 bases, with 12 bases remaining between them. The CDR3 covers 15 residues. Germline CDR1 reads LNHDA; CDR2 reads SQIVND (reference sequence). This CDR3 reads CASSIAGSRNNEQFF. The CDR3 DNA reads TGTGCCAGTAGTATAGCCGGGAGTAGGAACAATGAGCAGTTCTTC.

The rearrangement joins TRBV28 to TRBJ2-5, with 7 positions matching TRBD1. V lost 5 bases to trimming and J lost 7 bases; unmatched junction nucleotides: 4. This CDR3 comprises 12 residues. Germline V gives CDR1 MDHEN, CDR2 SYDVKM. DNA for the CDR3: TGTGCCAGCAGTAACAGGGGCGGGACCCAGTACTTC. Amino acid sequence: CASSNRGGTQYF.

V usage is TRBV7-9 and J usage is TRBJ2-7, with 9 bases identical to TRBD2. The CDR3 is 14 residues long. In germline, CDR1 is SEHNR, CDR2 FQNEAQ (reference sequence). V trimming: 1 base; J trimming: 4 bases; junction bases outside the gene matches: 2. CDR3 region: CASSLGLAGYEQYF. In nucleotides, the CDR3 is TGTGCCAGCAGCTTAGGGCTAGCGGGGTACGAGCAGTACTTC.

The chain couples TRBV4-3 to TRBJ1-1; D perhaps matches TRBD1 (5 bases). CDR1 LGHNA and CDR2 YSLEER come from the germline V gene. CDR3 length: 15 residues. Trimming left V 1 base short and J 3 bases short, with 12 bases between. The CDR3 region is CASSQGYAGYTEAFF. DNA of the CDR3: TGCGCCAGCAGCCAAGGGTACGCAGGGTACACTGAAGCTTTCTTT.

V and J are TRBV5-1 and TRBJ2-1, with D uncertain. V lost 0 bases and J lost 6, with 7 bases in between. Germline CDR1 is SGHRS and CDR2 is YFSETQ. The CDR3 extends over 13 amino acids. CDR3 sequence (DNA): TGCGCCAGCAGCTTGGACTCCCTCAATGAGCAGTTCTTC. Protein product: CASSLDSLNEQFF.